The 5 T cell receptor beta chains reported below all come from one sample, sequenced in a study of control samples from healthy donors and cancer patients. TCRdb's copy holds only in-frame clones and misses some; the assay was immunoSEQ multiplex PCR. Here the sample spans around 86,000 clones, roughly 89% being singletons. The sample consisted of PBMCs. All receptors derive from a woman aged 55 to 70 with head and neck cancer.

Turning to this clone: At one end, the junction sequence differs from germline, possibly due to a read error. The rearrangement uses TRBV6-5 and TRBJ2-7; 9 bases fit TRBD2. Germline CDR1 reads MNHEY; CDR2 reads SVGAGI. This CDR3 is built from 15 residues. This CDR3 is CASSYSGTSLYEQYF. The CDR3 region has the DNA TGTGCCAGCAGCTACTCCGGGACTAGCCTATACGAGCAGTACTTC.

The V gene is TRBV10-3, the J gene TRBJ2-1, with 7 positions matching TRBD1. This CDR3 region has 13 residues. Germline assignment: CDR1 ENHRY and CDR2 SYGVKD. With 3 bases clipped from V and 10 bases from J, the junction kept 6 bases outside the gene matches. The CDR3 region is CAISEYRGREQFF. Written as DNA, the CDR3 is TGTGCCATCAGTGAATACAGGGGACGGGAGCAGTTCTTC.

This clone was observed a few times. The chain recombines TRBV9 with TRBJ2-3; TRBD1 matches 8 bases. V was clipped by 1 base and J by 6 bases; unmatched bases: 4. CDR3 length: 14 amino acids. The germline V gene has CDR1 SGDLS and CDR2 YYNGEE. The CDR3 bases are TGTGCCAGCAGCGTATTGCGGACAGGGGATACGCAGTATTTT. Residues: CASSVLRTGDTQYF.

V gene TRBV5-1 combines with J gene TRBJ1-2; 7 bases align to TRBD1. The trim removed 4 bases at V and 4 bases at J, leaving 7 bases unmatched. Germline lookup yields CDR1 SGHRS and CDR2 YFSETQ. This CDR3 contains 14 residues. The CDR3 is CASSAPGQIYGYTF. The CDR3 DNA reads TGCGCCAGCAGCGCCCCGGGACAGATCTATGGCTACACCTTC.

V is TRBV5-1 and J is TRBJ2-5; a possible D gene is TRBD1 (6 bases). Trimming removed 0 bases from V and 5 bases from J, with 11 bases in between. The CDR3 extends over 14 amino acids. Germline V gives CDR1 SGHRS, CDR2 YFSETQ. Here the CDR3 DNA reads TGCGCCAGCAGCTTGGTACAGGGTGGCGAGACCCAGTACTTC. Residues: CASSLVQGGETQYF.